The entry that follows covers one TCR beta chain sequence. Its specificity is not known. Germline values: CDR1 SGHTA, CDR2 FQGNSA. The CDR3 extends over 15 amino acids. Trimming took off 5 bases at V and 1 base at J, with 14 bases between the two ends. These data come from a study of CD8 T cells in Susac syndrome. Random hexamers were used to reverse transcribe an amount of roughly 0.45 to 1 ug RNA. Across 54 Vbeta and 13 Jbeta, immunoSEQ multiplex PCR amplified TCR beta CDR3. TCRdb recomputed calls from the immunoSEQ multiplex PCR reads with MiXCR, one row per CDR3 protein. The top ten hold roughly 0.095% of the sample, which has about 180,000 distinct CDR3 sequences, about 94% seen once. Study conclusions and caveats: Regarding the TCR sequencing and HLA analysis, the study admitted that a relatively small number of individuals were involved.

From blood CD8+ and CD4+ T cells, the TCR beta chain was sequenced. Bulk CD8+ and CD4+ cells came from magnetic negative isolation; CD8+ TEMRA by FACS. Material for sequencing was CD4+ T cells from PBMCs. This sequence joins TRBV7-2 and TRBJ2-5; D may correspond to TRBD1 or TRBD2 (5 bases each). The TCR sequence derives from a human donor with multiple sclerosis. CDR3 amino acids: CASSPTPGTQETQYF. The CDR3 DNA reads TGTGCCAGCAGCCCGACGCCGGGGACCCAAGAGACCCAGTACTTC.